The next 14 T cell receptor beta chains were all read from a single sample in a study of neurological immune-mediated disorders. TCRdb re-derived calls from the 5' RACE reads in MiXCR, one entry per CDR3 protein. The sample contains tens of thousands of distinct CDR3 sequences, approximately 4.1% of which appear only once. What was sequenced was PBMCs. The receptors shown here come from a man in his forties or fifties with multiple sclerosis.

This clonotype was picked up many times. The chain combines TRBV7-9 with TRBJ2-3; D is perhaps TRBD1 or TRBD2 (5 bases each). CDR1 is SEHNR and CDR2 is FQNEAQ in the germline V gene (reference sequence). The V and J ends lost 5 bases and 2 bases respectively, with 23 bases between them. The CDR3 is made up of 18 amino acids. CDR3 residues: CASSNRDPFAGATDTQYF. Written as DNA, the CDR3 is TGTGCCAGCAGCAACCGGGACCCTTTCGCTGGGGCCACAGATACGCAGTATTTT.

This clonotype was seen many times. The V and J genes are TRBV5-1 and TRBJ2-7; maybe TRBD1 (6 bases). The germline V and J ends were trimmed by 0 bases and 0 bases, with 10 bases remaining between them. This CDR3 spans 15 amino acids. Looked up from germline, CDR1 is SGHRS and CDR2 is YFSETQ. CDR3 loop: CASSLERGSSYEQYF. The CDR3 coding sequence is TGCGCCAGCAGCTTGGAGAGGGGGTCCTCCTACGAGCAGTACTTC.

The V gene is TRBV29-1, the J gene TRBJ2-1; 8 nucleotides align to TRBD2. V trimming: 6 bases; J trimming: 7 bases; junction bases outside the gene matches: 5. CDR1 is SQVTM, CDR2 ANQGSEA, per germline. CDR3 size: 12 residues. The CDR3 region is CSVSGGHNEQFF. The CDR3 nucleotides read TGCAGCGTCTCGGGGGGGCATAATGAGCAGTTCTTC.

The genes are TRBV7-9 and TRBJ2-7; D is perhaps TRBD2 (5 bases). V lost 2 bases and J 3 bases, leaving 5 bases between the germline ends. The CDR3 consists of 12 residues. The germline V gene encodes CDR1 SEHNR and CDR2 FQNEAQ (reference sequence). CDR3 sequence reads: CASSLSGYEQYF. CDR3 coding DNA: TGTGCCAGCAGCTTAAGCGGCTACGAGCAGTACTTC.

For the CDR3, the DNA is TGTGCCAGCAGCTCGGGAACAACGAATACGCAGTATTTT. This codes for CASSSGTTNTQYF. The V gene is TRBV7-3, the J gene TRBJ2-3, with D perhaps TRBD2 (5 bases). The CDR3 spans 13 residues. Looked up from germline, CDR1 is SGHTA and CDR2 is FQGTGA. Trimming pared 4 bases from V and 7 bases from J, leaving 12 bases between.

At least ten counts were recorded for this clonotype. The rearrangement links TRBV29-1 to TRBJ2-5; the D is unclear. Trimming stripped 4 bases from V and 6 bases from J, with 18 bases between. The CDR3 sequence is 14 residues long. Germline CDR1 and CDR2: SQVTM and ANQGSEA. This CDR3 is CSVGYRLSLQTQYF. The CDR3 DNA reads as TGCAGCGTTGGGTACCGACTGAGTCTCCAGACCCAGTACTTC.

This clonotype came up many times. The J gene is TRBJ1-3, the V gene TRBV6-6; D uncertain. Trimming pared 5 bases from V and 4 bases from J, leaving 9 bases between. This CDR3 has 13 amino acids. The germline gives CDR1 MNHNY, CDR2 SVGAGI (reference sequence). The CDR3 bases are TGTGCCAGCAGTCAGGACGGAGGAAACACCATATATTTT. Translation: CASSQDGGNTIYF.

This clonotype was detected many times. This chain joins TRBV5-1 and TRBJ2-5; 8 bases map to TRBD2. V gave up 4 bases and J gave up 4 bases; unmatched junction bases: 12. Germline lookup yields CDR1 SGHRS and CDR2 YFSETQ. The CDR3 extends over 16 amino acids. DNA of the CDR3: TGCGCCAGCAGCCTGACGGGACTTCTAGCGGGAGAGACCCAGTACTTC. As protein: CASSLTGLLAGETQYF. Drawing the rest from reference TRBV5-1 and TRBJ2-5, the complete variable domain is KAGVTQTPRYLIKTRGQQVTLSCSPISGHRSVSWYQQTPGQGLQFLFEYFSETQRNKGNFPGRFSGRQFSNSRSEMNVSTLELGDSALYLCASSLTGLLAGETQYFGPGTRLLVL.

This clonotype was found many times. This chain joins TRBV2 and TRBJ2-5, with TRBD2 as a possible D gene (6 bases). Germline V gene sequence: CDR1 SNHLY, CDR2 FYNNEI. The CDR3 runs to 13 residues. Deletions cut 4 bases from V and 3 bases from J, with 9 bases between. CDR3 nucleotides: TGTGCCAGCAGTGGCGGGAACAAAGAGACCCAGTACTTC. Protein product: CASSGGNKETQYF.

Concerning this clonotype: Just one base apart from a much larger clone, this may be a read error. This chain uses TRBV20-1 with TRBJ1-5, with 7 bases aligning to TRBD1. Germline V gene sequence: CDR1 DFQATT, CDR2 SNEGSKA (reference sequence). This CDR3 contains 13 residues. The CDR3 sequence: CSAIRDSNQPQNF. The CDR3 nucleotides read TGCAGTGCTATCCGGGACAGCAATCAGCCCCAGAATTTT.

This clonotype turned up a few times. The gene calls are TRBV29-1 and TRBJ2-5, with D unresolved. CDR1 is SQVTM and CDR2 is ANQGSEA in the germline V gene. There are 13 residues in the CDR3. Trimming removed 5 bases from V and 4 bases from J, with 14 bases in between. The CDR3 loop reads CSVSATTPETQYF. CDR3 DNA sequence: TGCAGCGTTTCTGCGACCACCCCAGAGACCCAGTACTTC.

This clonotype was detected many times. This chain joins TRBV28 and TRBJ2-3; 10 bases fit TRBD1. The CDR3 consists of 17 residues. The J segment lost 5 bases and the V segment lost 6 bases, leaving 14 bases of the junction unmatched. From germline, CDR1 is MDHEN and CDR2 SYDVKM. In nucleotides, the CDR3 is TGTGCCAGCAGCCCTGGGGGGTCGGGACAGGGGATAGATACGCAGTATTTT. Amino acid sequence: CASSPGGSGQGIDTQYF.

This clonotype was observed many times. This chain links TRBV10-3 with TRBJ2-2, with 10 nucleotides matching TRBD1. After removal of 10 bases from V and 4 bases from J, the junction contained 6 bases not matched to a gene. The length of the CDR3 is 14 residues. Germline-derived CDR1 and CDR2 are ENHRY and SYGVKD. CDR3 nucleotides: TGTGCCACCCGGGGACAGGGGTCCACCGGGGAGCTGTTTTTT. Its translation: CATRGQGSTGELFF.

There are many counts of this clonotype. This chain joins TRBV25-1 and TRBJ2-3; 7 bases align to TRBD1. Germline V CDR1 and CDR2: MGHDK, SYGVNS. The CDR3 extends over 12 amino acids. The V and J ends lost 10 bases and 4 bases, in that order; junction bases with no gene match: 5. Here the CDR3 reads CATQDRADTQYF. CDR3 in DNA: TGTGCCACCCAAGACAGGGCAGATACGCAGTATTTT.